This TCR beta chain was captured by sequencing in a study of T cell repertoires in cytomegalovirus infection. Overall study: Indicated by public TCR beta signatures were CMV infection and matching HLA type. Whole-study results and caveats: It was HLA-C-restricted CMV-specific TCR beta clonotypes that dominated the response ex vivo. Totalled public TCR beta family frequency picked out people who carried CMV plus the relevant HLA.

V shed 4 bases and J shed 8 bases, with 21 bases lying between them. Germline V gene lookup returns CDR1 LGHNA and CDR2 YSLEER. This CDR3 region has 16 residues. Note on this clonotype: Its antigen remains unidentified.

TCRdb re-called the reads with MiXCR, one entry per CDR3 protein. Among some 70,000 distinct CDR3 sequences listed, approximately 24% were seen once. What was sequenced was PBMCs, sequenced either directly or after in vitro stimulation (not recorded which). The sequence was obtained from a human donor in good health (CMV status not recorded). Some clones in this sample may be carry-over from other donors' samples. The chain combines TRBV4-3 with TRBJ2-4; possibly TRBD1 or TRBD2 for D (5 bases each). CDR3 in DNA: TGCGCCAGCAGCCGCGAGGGGCCTCCGGCGGTGGACATTCAGTACTTC. Its protein product is CASSREGPPAVDIQYF.